These 20 T cell receptor beta chains share one sample of origin, sequenced in a study of blood T cell repertoires in COVID-19. Produced via immunoSEQ multiplex PCR; TCRdb's table is partial and in-frame only. The sample contains 120,000 to 150,000 clones, 84% of which appear only once. Material: PBMCs or T cells enriched from blood (not recorded which). All receptors derive from a woman aged 18-29 years who had been exposed to COVID-19.

The chain links TRBV11-2 to TRBJ2-3; 9 nucleotides agree with TRBD2. Per the germline V gene, CDR1 is SGHAT and CDR2 is FQNNGV. The CDR3 has 18 amino acids. After removal of 0 bases from V and 5 bases from J, the junction contained 12 bases not matched to a gene. CDR3 amino acids: CASSLDLGPQRGVDTQYF. The CDR3 bases are TGTGCCAGCAGCTTAGACCTCGGCCCTCAGCGGGGGGTAGATACGCAGTATTTT.

J is TRBJ2-2 and V is TRBV30; TRBD1 might be the D (6 bases). CDR3 length equals 16 residues. V lost 3 bases, J lost 2 bases, and 16 bases lay in between. Germline V gene lookup returns CDR1 GTSNPN and CDR2 SVGIG (reference sequence). The CDR3 is CAWRPPGQKNTGELFF. Here the CDR3 DNA reads TGTGCCTGGAGGCCACCGGGACAAAAAAACACCGGGGAGCTGTTTTTT.

V is TRBV28 and J is TRBJ1-6; weak D call: TRBD1 (5 bases). V lost 5 bases and J lost 4, with 9 bases in between. This CDR3 contains 14 residues. From germline, CDR1 is MDHEN and CDR2 SYDVKM. This chain's CDR3 is CASSRTRYNSPLHF. CDR3 in DNA: TGTGCCAGCAGTCGGACACGTTATAATTCACCCCTCCACTTT.

The V and J genes are TRBV5-4 and TRBJ1-1, with 9 bases aligning to TRBD1. CDR3 length equals 15 residues. Germline CDR1 SGHNT, CDR2 YYREEE (reference sequence). V gave up 4 bases and J gave up 4 bases; unmatched junction bases: 8. As DNA, the CDR3 is TGTGCCAGCAGCCCGATGACAGGGGGAAGCACTGAAGCTTTCTTT. Translating it yields CASSPMTGGSTEAFF.

The chain combines TRBV7-2 with TRBJ1-6; D is uncertain. Germline V lookup: CDR1 SGHTA, CDR2 FQGNSA. The V end lost 2 bases, the J end lost 10 bases, and 15 bases lay between the germline ends. The CDR3 runs 15 residues. The CDR3 DNA sequence: TGTGCCAGCAGCTTAAACCTTCTTAGAGGGTCACCCCTCCACTTT. Encoded protein: CASSLNLLRGSPLHF.

The V gene is TRBV19, the J gene TRBJ1-3; TRBD1 is a possible D gene (5 bases). Per the germline V gene, CDR1 is LNHDA and CDR2 is SQIVND (reference sequence). This CDR3 has 15 residues. V lost 4 bases, J lost 4 bases, and 14 bases lay in between. CDR3 sequence reads: CASSTSGSTGNTIYF. CDR3 sequence (DNA): TGTGCCAGTAGTACCTCAGGGTCGACGGGAAACACCATATATTTT.

V is TRBV7-9 and J is TRBJ2-7; 8 bases are shared with TRBD2. The CDR3 runs to 12 residues. The V gene end was trimmed by 5 bases and the J gene end by 3 bases; junction bases not matched to a gene: 0. The germline gives CDR1 SEHNR, CDR2 FQNEAQ (reference sequence). In nucleotides, the CDR3 is TGTGCCAGCAGCCGGGAGGGCTACGAGCAGTACTTC. This gives the protein CASSREGYEQYF.

This chain uses TRBV10-3 with TRBJ1-1; D might be TRBD1 (5 bases). CDR1 is ENHRY and CDR2 is SYGVKD in the germline V gene. This CDR3 spans 16 amino acids. The V and J ends lost 2 bases and 2 bases respectively, with 15 bases between them. The CDR3 region is CAISEILRGINTEAFF. The DNA for the CDR3 is TGTGCCATCAGTGAGATTCTTCGGGGGATAAACACTGAAGCTTTCTTT.

The sample holds a few counts of this clone. The J gene is TRBJ2-7, the V gene TRBV28, with TRBD1 as a possible D gene (5 bases). The CDR3 is made up of 15 amino acids. From germline, CDR1 is MDHEN and CDR2 SYDVKM. Trimming removed 3 bases at V and 6 bases at J, with 18 bases between. This CDR3 is CASSFGLQEPREQYF. The CDR3 DNA is TGTGCCAGCAGTTTCGGTTTACAGGAGCCCCGCGAGCAGTACTTC.

The genes are TRBV6-5 and TRBJ2-3; D may be TRBD1 (5 bases). Trimming took 0 bases from V and 4 from J, leaving 11 bases between them. Looked up from germline, CDR1 is MNHEY and CDR2 is SVGAGI. CDR3 size: 15 residues. Written as DNA, the CDR3 is TGTGCCAGCAGTTACTCGGGTTGGGGCGCAGATACGCAGTATTTT. Translated, it gives CASSYSGWGADTQYF.

Concerning this clone itself: The junction and the germline gene differ at one end; a read error may be behind it. The chain combines TRBV11-2 with TRBJ2-2; D gene unclear. Germline-derived CDR1 and CDR2 are SGHAT and FQNNGV. The CDR3 is made up of 15 amino acids. The CDR3, as DNA: TGTGCCAGCAGGTTAGGGCTCCCGAACACCGGGGAGCTGTTTTTT. It is translated as CASRLGLPNTGELFF. Full variable domain (outside the CDR3, taken from reference TRBV11-2 and TRBJ2-2): EAGVAQSPRYKIIEKRQSVAFWCNPISGHATLYWYQQILGQGPKLLIQFQNNGVVDDSQLPKDRFSAERLKGVDSTLKIQPAKLEDSAVYLCASRLGLPNTGELFFGEGSRLTVL.

The chain links TRBV18 to TRBJ2-1; tentatively, D is TRBD1 (6 bases). V dropped 3 bases and J dropped 4 bases, with 16 bases sitting between them. The germline gives CDR1 KGHSH, CDR2 LQKENI. The length of the CDR3 is 16 residues. The CDR3 protein is CASSPGMTGTYNEQFF. CDR3 DNA: TGTGCCAGCTCACCCGGTATGACAGGCACTTACAATGAGCAGTTCTTC.

The sample holds a few counts of this clone. V usage is TRBV3-1 (or the pseudogene TRBV3-2) and J usage is TRBJ1-1, with D maybe TRBD1 (6 bases). CDR1 LGHDT and CDR2 YNNKEL come from the germline V gene (reference sequence). The germline V and J ends were trimmed by 4 bases and 2 bases, with 20 bases remaining between them. The CDR3 runs 17 residues. CDR3 loop: CASSPTEWFGTNTEAFF. The CDR3, as DNA: TGTGCCAGCAGCCCCACGGAATGGTTCGGGACAAACACTGAAGCTTTCTTT.

The chain employs TRBV4-1 and TRBJ2-7; 12 bases fit TRBD2. The CDR3 contains 17 residues. Germline V lookup: CDR1 MGHRA, CDR2 YSYEKL. After removal of 0 bases from V and 7 bases from J, the junction contained 10 bases not matched to a gene. CDR3 region: CASSQDRLAGVRGEQYF. CDR3 bases: TGCGCCAGCAGCCAAGATCGACTAGCGGGAGTGCGGGGGGAGCAGTACTTC.

V gene TRBV6-2 or TRBV6-3 combines with J gene TRBJ2-3; D gene ambiguous. Germline V gene data show CDR1 as MNHEY and CDR2 as SVGEGT. This CDR3 spans 16 amino acids. The ends were cut back, 0 bases at V and 0 bases at J, with 10 bases in the middle. The CDR3 nucleotides are TGTGCCAGCAGTTACTCTCAGACACCCAGCACAGATACGCAGTATTTT. Translating it yields CASSYSQTPSTDTQYF.

The rearrangement joins TRBV5-6 to TRBJ1-6; 8 nucleotides match TRBD1. The CDR3 consists of 17 residues. Germline loops: CDR1 SGHDT, CDR2 YYEEEE. V was clipped by 0 bases and J by 5 bases; unmatched bases: 7. This CDR3 reads CASSLAGQGANNSPLHF. The CDR3 nucleotides read TGTGCCAGCAGCTTGGCCGGGCAGGGGGCTAATAATTCACCCCTCCACTTT.

The CDR3 spells CASSLGRGGRETQYF. The CDR3 DNA is TGCGCCAGCAGCTTGGGGCGAGGCGGGAGAGAGACCCAGTACTTC. V and J are TRBV5-1 and TRBJ2-5; TRBD2 aligns across 7 bases. This CDR3 contains 15 residues. Unmatched junction bases numbered 6, after V lost 0 bases and J lost 4 bases. Germline V gene sequence: CDR1 SGHRS, CDR2 YFSETQ.

The CDR3 reads CSAPQGGNSGYTF. Written as DNA, the CDR3 is TGCAGCGCTCCACAGGGGGGGAATTCTGGCTACACCTTC. The chain combines TRBV29-1 with TRBJ1-2; TRBD1 agrees at 8 bases. The V and J ends lost 7 bases and 7 bases, in that order; junction bases with no gene match: 11. Germline assignment: CDR1 SQVTM and CDR2 ANQGSEA. This CDR3 region has 13 residues.

The chain joins TRBV13 to TRBJ2-2; perhaps TRBD1 as D (5 bases). The length of the CDR3 is 15 residues. Trimming left V 5 bases short and J 4 bases short, with 14 bases between. Germline lookup yields CDR1 PRHDT and CDR2 FYEKMQ (reference sequence). CDR3 residues: CASSPLGQFTGELFF. The CDR3 DNA is TGTGCCAGCAGCCCCCTGGGGCAGTTCACCGGGGAGCTGTTTTTT.

The sample holds one count of this clone. V gene TRBV2 combines with J gene TRBJ2-2, with D maybe TRBD1 (5 bases). The CDR3 loop spans 14 amino acids. The germline V and J ends were trimmed by 9 bases and 2 bases, with 13 bases remaining between them. The germline gives CDR1 SNHLY, CDR2 FYNNEI. CDR3 protein: CASPQQVNTGELFF. CDR3 nucleotides: TGTGCCAGTCCCCAACAGGTTAACACCGGGGAGCTGTTTTTT.